This TCR beta chain is drawn from a study of OX40 agonist ivuxolimab in advanced cancers. Study-wide context: At around 81% male, the cohort had a mean age of about 60 years, ranging from roughly 20 to 85.

Some clones are missing from TCRdb's copy, which holds only in-frame ones; the method was immunoSEQ multiplex PCR. The sample records tens of thousands of clones, about four fifths being singletons. To note about this clone: At one end, the junction sequence differs from germline, possibly due to a read error.

Germline V CDR1 and CDR2: SNHLY, FYNNEI. This CDR3 has 15 residues. The TCR originated in an adult with an advanced solid tumor such as melanoma, head and neck, liver or kidney cancer. This chain links TRBV2 with TRBJ1-2; 10 bases map to TRBD1. Sequences were derived from CD4+ or CD8+ T cells sorted from blood, sampled in a trial of the OX40 agonist ivuxolimab. The CDR3 sequence is CAGSTRQGAYYGYTF. DNA for the CDR3: TGTGCCGGCAGTACAAGACAGGGGGCGTACTATGGCTACACCTTC.